These 13 T cell receptor beta chains were sequenced from one sample in a study of regulatory T cells in long-lasting Graves disease. The time point denotes: persistent/refractory GD, antithyroid drugs over 5 years with positive TRAb. From RNA extracted from PBMCs, the TCR library was made. Investigators prepared the TCR beta libraries by applying iRepertoire HTBI primers and Arm-PCR of CDR3 regions. TCRdb fed the multiplex PCR reads into MiXCR, producing one record per CDR3 protein. The sample lists about 460,000 distinct CDR3 sequences, about 20% seen once, with roughly 13% in the top ten. The material sequenced was peripheral blood mononuclear cells (PBMCs), taken when the disease was refractory, from a patient treated with antithyroid drugs. These receptors originate from a female donor with Graves disease.

This clonotype has more than one count but fewer than ten. The chain links TRBV5-6 to TRBJ1-5; D not certain. Trimming pared 0 bases from V and 2 bases from J, leaving 9 bases between. Looked up from germline, CDR1 is SGHDT and CDR2 is YYEEEE. The CDR3 has 15 amino acids. CDR3 in DNA: TGTGCCAGCAGCTTGGATGGGTCGCGCAATCAGCCCCAGCATTTT. It encodes CASSLDGSRNQPQHF.

The V and J genes are TRBV6-9 and TRBJ2-1; 12 positions match TRBD2. V lost 0 bases to trimming and J lost 4 bases; unmatched junction nucleotides: 4. The CDR3 spans 17 residues. Germline lookup yields CDR1 MNHGY and CDR2 SVAAGI. CDR3 in amino acids: CASSYSRLAGDYNEQFF. The CDR3 DNA sequence: TGTGCCAGCAGTTATTCCCGACTAGCGGGGGATTACAATGAGCAGTTCTTC.

This clonotype was seen just once. A far larger clone is off by one base, so a read error is likely. The missing conserved phenylalanine or tryptophan at the end of this CDR3 makes a read error likely. The chain uses TRBV11-2 and TRBJ2-5, with D possibly TRBD2 on 6 matching bases. Trimming pared 4 bases from V and 7 bases from J, leaving 16 bases between. The germline V gene encodes CDR1 SGHAT and CDR2 FQNNGV. This CDR3 has 14 amino acids. The CDR3 sequence: CASSWDFARGTQYL. In DNA, the CDR3 is TGTGCCAGCAGCTGGGACTTCGCAAGGGGGACCCAGTACCTC.

The J gene is TRBJ1-6, the V gene TRBV27, with D perhaps matching TRBD1 (5 bases). CDR3 length: 13 residues. Per the germline V gene, CDR1 is MNHEY and CDR2 is SMNVEV (reference sequence). V lost 8 bases and J 10 bases, leaving 15 bases between the germline ends. CDR3 nucleotide sequence: TGTGCCAGCCGAACCCGGGACGGATCACCCCTCCACTTT. Translation gives CASRTRDGSPLHF.

The genes are TRBV27 and TRBJ2-2, with 9 nucleotides matching TRBD2. Unmatched junction bases numbered 10, after V lost 7 bases and J lost 4 bases. This CDR3 is 16 amino acids long. CDR1 and CDR2 from the germline V gene are MNHEY and SMNVEV (reference sequence). CDR3: CASKLAGGPVTGELFF. CDR3 nucleotide sequence: TGTGCCAGCAAGTTGGCGGGAGGGCCGGTCACCGGGGAGCTGTTTTTT.

This clonotype was seen repeatedly, ten times or more. The gene calls are TRBV7-2 and TRBJ1-4, with D unresolved. The ends were cut back, 4 bases at V and 2 bases at J, with 17 bases in the middle. The CDR3 runs to 17 residues. In germline, CDR1 is SGHTA, CDR2 FQGNSA. In DNA, the CDR3 is TGTGCCAGCAGCTCCCCGTTTGCGGGAGGCACTAATGAAAAACTGTTTTTT. Translating it yields CASSSPFAGGTNEKLFF.

This clonotype was recorded many times. The V gene is TRBV7-2, the J gene TRBJ2-5, with D perhaps TRBD2 (6 bases). Germline-derived CDR1 and CDR2 are SGHTA and FQGNSA. Deletions cut 2 bases from V and 1 base from J, with 8 bases between. This CDR3 has 14 residues. The CDR3 DNA is TGTGCCAGCAGCTTAAGTAGCGGCCAAGAGACCCAGTACTTC. Its translation: CASSLSSGQETQYF.

This clonotype was seen ten or more times. The chain recombines TRBV27 with TRBJ1-2; unclear D gene. In germline, CDR1 is MNHEY, CDR2 SMNVEV (reference sequence). The CDR3 covers 13 residues. The ends were cut back, 3 bases at V and 4 bases at J, with 9 bases in the middle. The CDR3 is CASSFLGGYGYTF. The DNA of the CDR3 is TGTGCCAGCAGTTTCTTAGGTGGCTATGGCTACACCTTC.

Many counts were recorded for this clonotype. This CDR3 reads CASSLGGTEETQYF. As DNA, the CDR3 is TGTGCCAGCAGCTTAGGCGGGACAGAAGAGACCCAGTACTTC. The chain joins TRBV7-2 to TRBJ2-5, with D tentatively TRBD1 (7 bases). The CDR3 loop spans 14 amino acids. V dropped 1 base and J dropped 3 bases, with 9 bases sitting between them. The germline V gene has CDR1 SGHTA and CDR2 FQGNSA.

This clonotype was counted ten times or more. V usage is TRBV6-1 and J usage is TRBJ1-5; D is unresolved. V shed 5 bases and J shed 9 bases, with 2 bases lying between them. The CDR3 loop spans 9 amino acids. CDR1 MNHNS and CDR2 SASEGT come from the germline V gene. The CDR3 loop reads CASSPPQHF. CDR3 coding DNA: TGTGCCAGCAGTCCGCCCCAGCATTTT.

The V and J genes are TRBV19 and TRBJ2-7; the D is unclear. Looked up from germline, CDR1 is LNHDA and CDR2 is SQIVND (reference sequence). The CDR3 sequence is 10 residues long. The V end was cut by 5 bases, the J end by 5 bases, with 4 bases between. The CDR3 reads CASSGDEQYF. The CDR3 nucleotides read TGTGCCAGTAGTGGGGACGAGCAGTACTTC.

As concerns this clonotype: One end of the junction fails to match germline, which may point to a read error. V gene TRBV6-2 or TRBV6-3 combines with J gene TRBJ2-2; TRBD2 is a possible D gene (6 bases). CDR3 size: 15 residues. Germline V gene sequence: CDR1 MNHEY, CDR2 SVGEGT. The CDR3 region is CASSESRVDTGGLFF. CDR3 coding DNA: TGTGCCAGCAGTGAGTCCCGTGTGGACACCGGGGGGCTGTTTTTT.

J is TRBJ2-3 and V is TRBV6-1, with a possible D match to TRBD1 (6 bases). The germline V gene has CDR1 MNHNS and CDR2 SASEGT. CDR3 size: 12 residues. V was clipped by 6 bases and J by 6 bases, with 10 bases between them. In nucleotides, the CDR3 is TGTGCCAGCAGGCCCACAGGGGATACGCAGTATTTT. This sequence encodes CASRPTGDTQYF.